These T cell receptor beta chains were read from a single sample in a study of tumor-infiltrating lymphocytes in primary liver carcinoma. Each CDR3 protein gets one entry after TCRdb re-called the multiplex PCR reads with MiXCR. The table has around 50,000 distinct CDR3 sequences, 70% to 75% seen once. The sample comprised liver tumor tissue from sampling region 3. These receptors came from a man aged 40-50 years with primary liver carcinoma and hepatitis B virus infection. CDR3s include the opening cysteine and the closing phenylalanine or tryptophan. The D gene is left open where the match is weak. The size entry is marked missing in some rows and otherwise reads once, few, many or a size class.

d_call,clone_size,v_call,j_call,cdr3_nt,cdr3_aa
-,-,TRBV5-4,TRBJ2-1,TGTGCCAGCAGCCTTCGGACGCAAGAGCTCTTC,CASSLRTQELF
-,-,TRBV20-1,TRBJ1-6,TGCAGTGCTAGGCAGGGAAACTATAATTCACCCCTCCACTTT,CSARQGNYNSPLHF
-,-,TRBV4-2,TRBJ1-1,TGTACCAGCAGCCAAGACCAGAGGCACACTGAAGCTTTCTTT,CTSSQDQRHTEAFF
TRBD1,-,TRBV6-5,TRBJ2-1,TGTGCCAGCAGCCCTACAGGGGACAATGAGGAGTTCTTC,CASSPTGDNEEFF
TRBD2,-,TRBV7-8,TRBJ2-1,TGTGCCAGCATGCCTAGCGGTTCCCCTCTCGGGGAACAGTTCTTC,CASMPSGSPLGEQFF
TRBD1,many,TRBV28,TRBJ1-2,TGTGCCAGCAGCTCCACAGGGGGAGACGGCTACACCTTC,CASSSTGGDGYTF
TRBD2,-,TRBV6-2/TRBV6-3,TRBJ2-7,TGTGCCAGCAGTTACCGAGGACTAGCTATGTACGAGCATTACTTC,CASSYRGLAMYEHYF
-,-,TRBV11-3,TRBJ2-5,TGTGCCAGCGGCAAAGGGACCGTAGAGGCCCAGTACTTC,CASGKGTVEAQYF
-,many,TRBV29-1,TRBJ1-2,TGCAGCGTGGGACAAGACACTAACTATGGCTACACCTTC,CSVGQDTNYGYTF
TRBD2,-,TRBV29-1,TRBJ2-1,TGCAGCGTTGGGTTATTAGCGGGATGGCCAGCGGAGCAGTTCTTC,CSVGLLAGWPAEQFF
-,-,TRBV11-2,TRBJ2-3,TGTGCCGGCAGCTCATCCAGGGGATCAGGTACGCAGTATTTT,CAGSSSRGSGTQYF
-,-,TRBV21-1,TRBJ2-1,TGTGCCAGCGGCAAAGATGCGGGAGGTAGCAATGAGCAGTTCTTC,CASGKDAGGSNEQFF
-,-,TRBV11-2,TRBJ1-1,TGCGCCAGCTGCTTAACCCCATGGTACACTGAAGTTTTCTTT,CASCLTPWYTEVFF
TRBD1,-,TRBV6-2/TRBV6-3,TRBJ2-1,TGTGCCAGCAGTTACACGTCCGGGACAGAGAGGTTCTTC,CASSYTSGTERFF
-,-,TRBV29-1,TRBJ2-7,TGCAGCGTTGAGGGGGGCAACGAGCACTACTTC,CSVEGGNEHYF
-,few,TRBV6-2/TRBV6-3,TRBJ2-7,TGTACTAGCTTCACGCCGGTCCTCCACTCCTACGAGCAGTACTTC,CTSFTPVLHSYEQYF
-,-,TRBV5-1,TRBJ2-3,TGCGCCAGCAGCTTGGGTTCAGCGGGCTCCACAGATACGCAGTATTTT,CASSLGSAGSTDTQYF